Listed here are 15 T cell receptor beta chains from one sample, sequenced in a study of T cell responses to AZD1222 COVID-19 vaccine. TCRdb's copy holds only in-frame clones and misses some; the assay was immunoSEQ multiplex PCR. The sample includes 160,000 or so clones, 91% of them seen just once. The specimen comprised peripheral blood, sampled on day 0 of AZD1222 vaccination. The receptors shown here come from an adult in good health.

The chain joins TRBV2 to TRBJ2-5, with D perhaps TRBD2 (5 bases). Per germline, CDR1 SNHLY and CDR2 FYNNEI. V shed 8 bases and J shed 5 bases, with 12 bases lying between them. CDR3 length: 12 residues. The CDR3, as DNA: TGTGCCAGCGAATACGGGGAGGAGACCCAGTACTTC. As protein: CASEYGEETQYF.

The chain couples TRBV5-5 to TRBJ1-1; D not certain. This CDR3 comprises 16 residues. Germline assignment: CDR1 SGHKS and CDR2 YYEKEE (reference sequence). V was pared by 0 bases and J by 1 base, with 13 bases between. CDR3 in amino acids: CASSLVGYGRNTEAFF. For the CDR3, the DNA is TGTGCCAGCAGCTTGGTAGGGTACGGTAGGAACACTGAAGCTTTCTTT.

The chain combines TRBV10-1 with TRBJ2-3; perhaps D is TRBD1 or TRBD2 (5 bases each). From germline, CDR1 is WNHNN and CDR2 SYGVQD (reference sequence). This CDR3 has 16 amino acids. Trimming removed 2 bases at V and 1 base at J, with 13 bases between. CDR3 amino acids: CASSEGTGPGTDTQYF. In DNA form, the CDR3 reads TGCGCCAGCAGTGAGGGAACGGGGCCAGGCACAGATACGCAGTATTTT.

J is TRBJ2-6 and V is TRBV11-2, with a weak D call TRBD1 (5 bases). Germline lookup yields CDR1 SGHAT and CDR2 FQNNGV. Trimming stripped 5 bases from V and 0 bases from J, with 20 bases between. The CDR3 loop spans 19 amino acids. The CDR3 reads CASSIRGDSLSSGANVLTF. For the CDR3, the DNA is TGTGCCAGCAGCATCCGCGGTGACAGCTTGAGCTCTGGGGCCAACGTCCTGACTTTC.

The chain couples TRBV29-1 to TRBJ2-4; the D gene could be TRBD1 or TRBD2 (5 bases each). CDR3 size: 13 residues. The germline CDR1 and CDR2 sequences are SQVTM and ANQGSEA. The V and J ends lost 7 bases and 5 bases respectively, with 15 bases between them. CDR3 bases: TGCAGCGCCTCCTTGGGGGTTCAAAACATTCAGTACTTC. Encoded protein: CSASLGVQNIQYF.

CDR3 DNA sequence: TGTGCCAGTAGTATAGCCCCGGGGAGCTCCTATAATTCACCCCTCCACTTT. Translating gives CASSIAPGSSYNSPLHF. The rearrangement uses TRBV19 and TRBJ1-6; D is ambiguous. In germline, CDR1 is LNHDA, CDR2 SQIVND (reference sequence). V lost 1 base to trimming and J lost 0 bases, with 10 bases between them. CDR3 length: 17 residues.

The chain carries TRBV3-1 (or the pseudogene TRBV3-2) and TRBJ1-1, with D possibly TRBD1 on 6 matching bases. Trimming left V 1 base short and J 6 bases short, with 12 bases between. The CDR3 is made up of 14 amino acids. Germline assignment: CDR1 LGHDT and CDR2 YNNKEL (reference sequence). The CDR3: CASSQVGGRAEAFF. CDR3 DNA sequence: TGTGCCAGCAGCCAAGTTGGGGGGCGGGCTGAAGCTTTCTTT.

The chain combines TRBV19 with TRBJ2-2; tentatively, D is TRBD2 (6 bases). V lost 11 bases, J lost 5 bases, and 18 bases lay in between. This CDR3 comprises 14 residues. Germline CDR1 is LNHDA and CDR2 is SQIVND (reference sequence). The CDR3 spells CASLGGIPTGELFF. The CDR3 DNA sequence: TGTGCCTCACTGGGGGGAATTCCGACCGGGGAGCTGTTTTTT.

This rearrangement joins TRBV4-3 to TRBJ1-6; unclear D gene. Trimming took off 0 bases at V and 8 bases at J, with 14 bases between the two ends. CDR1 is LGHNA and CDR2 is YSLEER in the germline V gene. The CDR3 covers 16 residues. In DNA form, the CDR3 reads TGCGCCAGCAGCCAAGACATGACCGTCTCACATTCACCCCTCCACTTT. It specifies CASSQDMTVSHSPLHF.

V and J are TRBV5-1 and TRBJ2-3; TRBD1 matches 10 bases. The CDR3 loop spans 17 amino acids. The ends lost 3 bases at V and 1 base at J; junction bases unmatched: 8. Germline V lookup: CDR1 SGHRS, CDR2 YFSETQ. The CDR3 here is CASSSNRQGAGTDTQYF. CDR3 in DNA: TGCGCCAGCAGCTCAAACCGACAGGGGGCCGGCACAGATACGCAGTATTTT.

The CDR3 loop reads CASSPSGVHTGELFF. DNA for the CDR3: TGTGCCAGCAGCCCCTCGGGTGTTCACACCGGGGAGCTGTTTTTT. The chain combines TRBV7-8 with TRBJ2-2; D is unclear. Germline V lookup: CDR1 SGHVS, CDR2 FQNEAQ. The CDR3 extends over 15 amino acids. Trimming removed 5 bases from V and 3 bases from J, with 13 bases in between.

The CDR3 here is CATSDSPDGGLRGYTF. CDR3 DNA: TGTGCCACCAGTGATTCTCCTGACGGGGGTTTAAGGGGCTACACCTTC. The rearrangement joins TRBV24-1 to TRBJ1-2, with D possibly TRBD1 on 5 matching bases. V was shortened by 2 bases and J by 8 bases, with 20 bases between the two germline ends. This CDR3 is 16 amino acids long. Germline CDR1 is KGHDR and CDR2 is SFDVKD.

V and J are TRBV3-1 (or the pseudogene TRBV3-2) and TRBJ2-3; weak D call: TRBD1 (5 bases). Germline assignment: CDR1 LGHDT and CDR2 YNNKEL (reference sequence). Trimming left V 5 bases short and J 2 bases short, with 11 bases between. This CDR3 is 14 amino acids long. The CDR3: CASSDRLFTDTQYF. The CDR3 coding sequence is TGTGCCAGCAGCGACAGACTGTTCACAGATACGCAGTATTTT.

The CDR3 reads CASRPGKGNTQYF. The CDR3 nucleotides are TGTGCCAGCAGACCCGGGAAAGGGAATACGCAGTATTTT. The V call is TRBV6-5, the J call TRBJ2-3, with a tentative D call TRBD2 (5 bases). Germline V gives CDR1 MNHEY, CDR2 SVGAGI. V gave up 6 bases and J gave up 7 bases, with 14 bases separating them. CDR3 length: 13 amino acids.

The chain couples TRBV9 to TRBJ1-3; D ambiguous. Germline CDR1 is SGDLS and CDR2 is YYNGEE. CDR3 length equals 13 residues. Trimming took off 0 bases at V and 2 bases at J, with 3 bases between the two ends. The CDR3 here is CASSVVAGNTIYF. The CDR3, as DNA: TGTGCCAGCAGCGTAGTAGCTGGAAACACCATATATTTT.